Below, one T cell receptor (beta chain) is given with its context. Healthy bone marrow donors made up the donors. The CDR3 is made up of 13 amino acids. Trimming cost V 7 bases and J 6 bases, with 18 bases left between them. Per the germline V gene, CDR1 is SQVTM and CDR2 is ANQGSEA. The data belong to a study of cytomegalovirus exposure and HLA in healthy donors. It was with 60 Vbeta and 13 Jbeta primers that the PCR ran. Method: immunoSEQ multiplex PCR; TCRdb's copy keeps in-frame clones and lacks some. The sample has about 110,000 clones, over 60% seen once. The TCR was taken from an older woman in good health and CMV-seropositive. The chain combines TRBV29-1 with TRBJ1-1, with D perhaps TRBD1 (6 bases). The sequenced material came from PBMCs. The CDR3 region has the DNA TGCAGCGCCGCCGCCGGGGGGCGGTCTGAAGCTTTCTTT. Protein: CSAAAGGRSEAFF.